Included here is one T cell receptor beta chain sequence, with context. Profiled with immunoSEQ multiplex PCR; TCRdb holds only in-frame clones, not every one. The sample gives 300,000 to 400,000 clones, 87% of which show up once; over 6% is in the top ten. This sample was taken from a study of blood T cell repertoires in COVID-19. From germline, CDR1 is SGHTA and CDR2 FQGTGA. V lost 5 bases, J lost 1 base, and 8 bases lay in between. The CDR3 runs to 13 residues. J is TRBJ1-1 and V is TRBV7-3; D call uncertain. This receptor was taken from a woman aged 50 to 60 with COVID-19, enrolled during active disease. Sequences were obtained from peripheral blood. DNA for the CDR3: TGTGCCAGCAGCCCCCGACAGAACACTGAAGCTTTCTTT. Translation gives CASSPRQNTEAFF.